This T cell receptor (beta chain) appears in the sequencing data of a study of CD8+ T cells in alopecia areata. On the study more broadly: Patients in the study were on tofacitinib for 6 to 18 months, then off it for 6 months.

RNA extraction and reverse transcription yielded cDNA as sequencing template. The repertoire was sequenced with immunoSEQ multiplex PCR; TCRdb's copy has only in-frame clones and lacks some. The sample records about 130,000 clones, around three fifths being singletons. V was trimmed by 7 bases and J by 5 bases, leaving 8 bases between them. CDR1 LNHDA and CDR2 SQIVND come from the germline V gene (reference sequence). The length of the CDR3 is 11 residues. The chain joins TRBV19 to TRBJ1-2; no clear D. The sample was CD4+ T cells sorted from blood, taken at week 0. The receptor comes from a human donor with alopecia areata. CDR3 protein: CASMRQYGYTF. The CDR3 DNA sequence: TGTGCCAGTATGAGGCAGTATGGCTACACCTTC.